These 3 T cell receptor beta chains came from one sample sequenced in a study of OX40 agonist ivuxolimab in advanced cancers. Profiled with immunoSEQ multiplex PCR; TCRdb holds only in-frame clones, not every one. Counted here are about 53,000 clones, 70% to 85% occurring once; the ten biggest clones make up about 13%. The material sequenced was CD4+ or CD8+ T cells sorted from blood, taken in a trial of the OX40 agonist ivuxolimab. The receptors were sampled from an adult with an advanced solid tumor such as melanoma, head and neck, liver or kidney cancer.

This chain joins TRBV30 and TRBJ1-3, with D uncertain. V was trimmed by 0 bases and J by 0 bases, leaving 9 bases between them. The germline CDR1 and CDR2 sequences are GTSNPN and SVGIG (reference sequence). The CDR3 spans 15 residues. The CDR3 sequence: CAWSVGRSSGNTIYF. CDR3 sequence (DNA): TGTGCCTGGAGTGTAGGCAGGTCCTCTGGAAACACCATATATTTT.

A few counts support this clone. The chain recombines TRBV5-1 with TRBJ1-1; possible D gene TRBD1, 6 bases. Germline lookup yields CDR1 SGHRS and CDR2 YFSETQ. V was pared by 4 bases and J by 1 base, with 11 bases between. This CDR3 is built from 14 residues. The CDR3 here is CASSPQTGNTEAFF. DNA for the CDR3: TGCGCCAGCAGCCCCCAGACAGGGAACACTGAAGCTTTCTTT. The full variable domain, completed using reference TRBV5-1 and TRBJ1-1, is KAGVTQTPRYLIKTRGQQVTLSCSPISGHRSVSWYQQTPGQGLQFLFEYFSETQRNKGNFPGRFSGRQFSNSRSEMNVSTLELGDSALYLCASSPQTGNTEAFFGQGTRLTVV.

The gene calls are TRBV29-1 and TRBJ2-2, with TRBD1 as a possible D gene (6 bases). CDR1 SQVTM and CDR2 ANQGSEA come from the germline V gene. CDR3 length equals 14 residues. Trimming removed 5 bases at V and 0 bases at J, with 10 bases between. The CDR3 spells CSVSRGSNTGELFF. CDR3 nucleotide sequence: TGCAGCGTTTCCAGGGGCTCGAACACCGGGGAGCTGTTTTTT.